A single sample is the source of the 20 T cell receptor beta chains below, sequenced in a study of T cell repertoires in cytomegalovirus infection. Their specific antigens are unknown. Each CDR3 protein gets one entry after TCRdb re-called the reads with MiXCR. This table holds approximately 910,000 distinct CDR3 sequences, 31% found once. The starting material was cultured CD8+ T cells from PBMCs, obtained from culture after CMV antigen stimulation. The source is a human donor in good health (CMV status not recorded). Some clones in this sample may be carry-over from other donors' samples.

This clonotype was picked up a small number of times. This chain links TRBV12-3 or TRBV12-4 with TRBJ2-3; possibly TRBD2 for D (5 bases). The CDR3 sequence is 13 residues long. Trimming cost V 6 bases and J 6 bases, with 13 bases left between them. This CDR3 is CASSTGGADTQYF. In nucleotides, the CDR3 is TGTGCCAGCAGCACCGGAGGAGCGGATACGCAGTATTTT.

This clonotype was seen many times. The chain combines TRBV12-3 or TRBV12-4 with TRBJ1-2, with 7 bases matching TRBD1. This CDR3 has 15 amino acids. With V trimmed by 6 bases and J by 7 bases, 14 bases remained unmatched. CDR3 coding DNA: TGTGCCAGCAGCCTAGATACAGGGGATTCCCTTGGCTACACCTTC. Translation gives CASSLDTGDSLGYTF.

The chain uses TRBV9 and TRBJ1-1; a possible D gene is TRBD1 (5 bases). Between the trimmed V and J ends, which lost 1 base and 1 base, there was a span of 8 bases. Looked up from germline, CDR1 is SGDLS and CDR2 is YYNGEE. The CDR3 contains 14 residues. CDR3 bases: TGTGCCAGCAGCGTAATCACAGGGAACACTGAAGCTTTCTTT. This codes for CASSVITGNTEAFF.

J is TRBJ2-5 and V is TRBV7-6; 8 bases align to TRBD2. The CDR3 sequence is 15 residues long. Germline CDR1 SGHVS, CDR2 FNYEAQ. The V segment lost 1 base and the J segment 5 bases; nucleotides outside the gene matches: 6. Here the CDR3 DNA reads TGTGCCAGCAGCTTAGAATTCGGGGGGGCGGAGACCCAGTACTTC. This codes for CASSLEFGGAETQYF.

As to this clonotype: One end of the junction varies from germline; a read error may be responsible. CDR3 sequence: CACSQGTGGRGETQYF. The CDR3 bases are TGCGCCTGCAGCCAAGGGACAGGGGGTCGGGGGGAGACCCAGTACTTC. The rearrangement links TRBV4-1 to TRBJ2-5; 11 bases are shared with TRBD1. The CDR3 runs 16 residues. From germline, CDR1 is MGHRA and CDR2 YSYEKL.

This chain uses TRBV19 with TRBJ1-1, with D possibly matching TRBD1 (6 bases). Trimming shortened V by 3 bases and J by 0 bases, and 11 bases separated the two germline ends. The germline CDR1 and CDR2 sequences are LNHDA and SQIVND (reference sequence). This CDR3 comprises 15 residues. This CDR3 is CASSMGAVVNTEAFF. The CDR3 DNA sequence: TGTGCCAGTAGTATGGGGGCAGTCGTGAACACTGAAGCTTTCTTT.

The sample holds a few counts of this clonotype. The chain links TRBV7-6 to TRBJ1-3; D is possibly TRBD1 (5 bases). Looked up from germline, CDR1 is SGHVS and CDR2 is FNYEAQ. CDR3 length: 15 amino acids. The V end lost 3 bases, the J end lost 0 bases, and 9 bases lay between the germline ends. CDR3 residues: CASSLRTISGNTIYF. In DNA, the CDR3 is TGTGCCAGCAGCTTGAGGACAATCTCTGGAAACACCATATATTTT.

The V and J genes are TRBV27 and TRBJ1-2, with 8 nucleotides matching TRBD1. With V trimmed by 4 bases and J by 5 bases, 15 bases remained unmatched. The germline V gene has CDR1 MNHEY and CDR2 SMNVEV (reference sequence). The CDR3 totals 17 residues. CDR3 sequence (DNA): TGTGCCAGCAGTTACACCCCTCAGGACAGGGAATCTTATGGCTACACCTTC. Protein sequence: CASSYTPQDRESYGYTF.

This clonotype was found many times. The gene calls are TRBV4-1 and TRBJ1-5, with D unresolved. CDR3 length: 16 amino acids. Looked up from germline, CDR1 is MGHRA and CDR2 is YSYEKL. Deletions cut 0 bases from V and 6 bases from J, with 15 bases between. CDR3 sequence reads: CASSQDLGAGIQPQHF. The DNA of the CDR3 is TGCGCCAGCAGCCAAGATCTTGGTGCCGGCATTCAGCCCCAGCATTTT.

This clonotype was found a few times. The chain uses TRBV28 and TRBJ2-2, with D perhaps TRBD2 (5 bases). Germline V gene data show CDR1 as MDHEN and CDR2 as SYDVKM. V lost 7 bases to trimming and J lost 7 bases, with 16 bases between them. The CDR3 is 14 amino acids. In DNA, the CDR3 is TGTGCCAGCACCCCACCGGGGTCGGGCGGGGAGCTGTTTTTT. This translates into CASTPPGSGGELFF.

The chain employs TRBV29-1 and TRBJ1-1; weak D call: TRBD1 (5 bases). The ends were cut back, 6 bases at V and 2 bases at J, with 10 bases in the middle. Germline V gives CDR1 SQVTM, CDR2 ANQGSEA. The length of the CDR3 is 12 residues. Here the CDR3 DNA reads TGCAGCGTCCGGGGGGACAACACTGAAGCTTTCTTT. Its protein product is CSVRGDNTEAFF.

The CDR3 DNA sequence: TGTGCCAACCTAGGTTCAGACTATGGCTACACCTTC. Translated: CANLGSDYGYTF. The genes are TRBV6-6 and TRBJ1-2; D is ambiguous. The CDR3 runs to 12 residues. CDR1 is MNHNY, CDR2 SVGAGI, per germline (reference sequence). Between the trimmed V and J ends, which lost 10 bases and 3 bases, there was a span of 12 bases.

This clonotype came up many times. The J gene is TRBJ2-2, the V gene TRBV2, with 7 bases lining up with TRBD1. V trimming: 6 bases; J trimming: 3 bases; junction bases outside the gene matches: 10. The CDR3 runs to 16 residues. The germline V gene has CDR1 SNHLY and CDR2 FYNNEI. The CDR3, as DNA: TGTGCCAGCAGGATCCGACAGGGCTACTACACCGGGGAGCTGTTTTTT. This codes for CASRIRQGYYTGELFF.

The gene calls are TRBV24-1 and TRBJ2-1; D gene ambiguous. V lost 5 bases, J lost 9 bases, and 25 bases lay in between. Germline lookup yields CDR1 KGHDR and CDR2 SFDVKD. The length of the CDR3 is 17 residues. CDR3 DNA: TGTGCCACCAGTGTCCGCTCTCCGGGTGTCCCACAAGGTGAGCAGTTCTTC. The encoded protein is CATSVRSPGVPQGEQFF.

The CDR3 DNA reads as TGTGCCACCAGCAGCGAACGGACAGGGGGAAGTATGGGAAACATTCAGTACTTC. This gives the protein CATSSERTGGSMGNIQYF. The gene calls are TRBV15 and TRBJ2-4; 10 positions match TRBD1. The CDR3 spans 18 residues. Trimming at V came to 3 bases and at J to 6 bases, leaving 14 bases not matched to a gene. Looked up from germline, CDR1 is LNHNV and CDR2 is YYDKDF (reference sequence).

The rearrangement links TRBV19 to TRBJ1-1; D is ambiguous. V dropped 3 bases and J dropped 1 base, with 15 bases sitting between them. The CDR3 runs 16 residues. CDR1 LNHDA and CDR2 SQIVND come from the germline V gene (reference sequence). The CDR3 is CASSMSQFRENTEAFF. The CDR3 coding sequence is TGTGCCAGTAGTATGAGTCAGTTCAGAGAGAACACTGAAGCTTTCTTT.

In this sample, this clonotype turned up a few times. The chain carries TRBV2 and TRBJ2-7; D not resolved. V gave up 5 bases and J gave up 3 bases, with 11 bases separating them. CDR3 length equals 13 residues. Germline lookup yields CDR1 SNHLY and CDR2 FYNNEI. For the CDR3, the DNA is TGTGCCAGCAGTCAAATTCCATTCTACGAGCAGTACTTC. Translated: CASSQIPFYEQYF.

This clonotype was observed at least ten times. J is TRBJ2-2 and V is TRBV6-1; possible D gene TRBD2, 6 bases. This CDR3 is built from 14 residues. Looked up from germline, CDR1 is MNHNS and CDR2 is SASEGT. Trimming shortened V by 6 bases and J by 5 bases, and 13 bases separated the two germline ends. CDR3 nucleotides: TGTGCCAGCAGCTCCGGACTATCAACCGGGGAGCTGTTTTTT. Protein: CASSSGLSTGELFF.

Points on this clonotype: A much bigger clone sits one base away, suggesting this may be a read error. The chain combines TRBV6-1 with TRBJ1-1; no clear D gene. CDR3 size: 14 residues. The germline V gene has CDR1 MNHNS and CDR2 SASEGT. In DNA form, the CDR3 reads TGTGCCAACAGTGATTCCCGGATGAACACTGAAGCTTTCTTT. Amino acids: CANSDSRMNTEAFF.

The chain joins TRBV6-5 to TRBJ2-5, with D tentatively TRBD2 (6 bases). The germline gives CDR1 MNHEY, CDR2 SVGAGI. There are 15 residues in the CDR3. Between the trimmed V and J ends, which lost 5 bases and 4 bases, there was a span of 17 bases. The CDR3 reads CASSPRDWQPETQYF. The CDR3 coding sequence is TGTGCCAGCAGTCCCCGGGACTGGCAGCCAGAGACCCAGTACTTC.